Described below is a single T cell receptor beta chain sequence and its context. Its antigen is unidentified. Each CDR3 protein is one row after TCRdb ran MiXCR on the RT-PCR reads. Of hundreds of thousands of distinct CDR3 sequences listed, about 12% were seen once; the top ten hold roughly a tenth. Germline assignment: CDR1 DFQATT and CDR2 SNEGSKA (reference sequence). The CDR3 consists of 15 residues. Trimming removed 6 bases from V and 0 bases from J, with 15 bases in between. This record comes from a study of response to subunit inactivated influenza vaccine. Study findings and constraints: That few new T cells are recruited by each seasonal influenza vaccination was the authors' suggestion.

This clonotype was obtained from a man over 45 who received an inactivated influenza vaccine. The specimen comprised PBMCs from blood, sampled on the day of vaccination. This chain joins TRBV20-1 and TRBJ2-1; D might be TRBD2 (6 bases). The CDR3 nucleotides read TGCAGTGCCCCCCCAGCGGGCAGCTCCTACAATGAGCAGTTCTTC. Its translation is CSAPPAGSSYNEQFF.